These 18 T cell receptor beta chains share one sample of origin, sequenced in a study of T cells after yellow fever vaccination. TCRdb reprocessed the 5' RACE reads via MiXCR and lists one record per CDR3 protein. The table records about 85,000 distinct CDR3 sequences, about an eighth of them present only once. Sequenced material: CD8+ T cells not binding an NS4B(214-222) dextramer, sorted from PBMCs, taken approximately 20 days after the first yellow fever vaccination. These receptors were taken from a man younger than 30 who received the YFV17D yellow fever vaccine.

This clonotype was counted only a few times. CDR3 sequence: CASRMEINYGYTF. Written as DNA, the CDR3 is TGTGCCAGTCGAATGGAAATTAACTATGGCTACACCTTC. This rearrangement joins TRBV6-2 or TRBV6-3 to TRBJ1-2; D is unresolved. Germline CDR1 is MNHEY and CDR2 is SVGEGT. V lost 9 bases and J lost 1, with 12 bases in between. This CDR3 has 13 amino acids.

This chain connects TRBV29-1 to TRBJ2-2, with 8 bases that match TRBD1. V lost 3 bases and J lost 5; bases outside the gene matches: 5. Germline values: CDR1 SQVTM, CDR2 ANQGSEA. The CDR3 consists of 14 residues. The chain's CDR3 is CSVEDRDRTGELFF. The CDR3 DNA is TGCAGCGTTGAGGACAGGGACAGGACCGGGGAGCTGTTTTTT.

This clonotype turned up a few times. The chain recombines TRBV11-2 with TRBJ2-3; D remains unclear. The CDR3 length is 19 residues. Trimming took 0 bases from V and 2 from J, leaving 21 bases between them. Germline loops: CDR1 SGHAT, CDR2 FQNNGV. Here the CDR3 DNA reads TGTGCCAGCAGCTTAGATTTTTGGGCAGCCGACGACCTCACAGATACGCAGTATTTT. Its translation is CASSLDFWAADDLTDTQYF.

This clonotype was detected a few times. The chain has TRBV7-9 and TRBJ1-1; TRBD1 is a possible D gene (6 bases). Germline-derived CDR1 and CDR2 are SEHNR and FQNEAQ (reference sequence). Deletions cut 0 bases from V and 2 bases from J, with 10 bases between. This CDR3 contains 15 residues. Written as DNA, the CDR3 is TGTGCCAGCAGCTTAGCACAGGGTAGTAACACTGAAGCTTTCTTT. It specifies CASSLAQGSNTEAFF.

This clonotype was seen more than once but under ten times. The chain couples TRBV6-6 to TRBJ1-1; TRBD1 is a possible D gene (6 bases). Trimming removed 6 bases at V and 7 bases at J, with 9 bases between. Germline V lookup: CDR1 MNHNY, CDR2 SVGAGI (reference sequence). The CDR3 totals 11 residues. The chain's CDR3 is CASSRGLEAFF. For the CDR3, the DNA is TGTGCCAGCAGCAGGGGACTTGAAGCTTTCTTT.

This clonotype was observed a handful of times. The CDR3 nucleotides are TGTGCCAGCAGCTTCGACGGAATCTTATACTACGAGCAGTACTTC. It encodes CASSFDGILYYEQYF. This sequence joins TRBV5-5 and TRBJ2-7; D is ambiguous. V was pared by 2 bases and J by 3 bases, with 15 bases between. This CDR3 is 15 amino acids long. The germline CDR1 and CDR2 sequences are SGHKS and YYEKEE (reference sequence).

J is TRBJ1-1 and V is TRBV27; D possibly corresponds to TRBD1 (5 bases). Germline CDR1 and CDR2: MNHEY and SMNVEV (reference sequence). The CDR3 length is 15 residues. Trimming took off 2 bases at V and 3 bases at J, with 13 bases between the two ends. CDR3 sequence reads: CASSLGAALDTEAFF. CDR3 coding DNA: TGTGCCAGCAGTTTAGGGGCGGCCTTGGACACTGAAGCTTTCTTT.

To note about this clonotype: This may come from a read error, since a much larger clone is one base off. The genes are TRBV29-1 and TRBJ2-2; 7 nucleotides line up with TRBD2. There are 13 residues in the CDR3. The V gene's germline CDR1 is SQVTM and CDR2 ANQGSEA. V gave up 6 bases and J gave up 10 bases; unmatched junction bases: 11. The DNA for the CDR3 is TGCAGCGTCGAGGGAGGGGACGGCGCGGAGCTGTTTTTT. Protein: CSVEGGDGAELFF.

The chain recombines TRBV6-5 with TRBJ1-1; D call uncertain. The CDR3 loop spans 15 amino acids. Trimming removed 0 bases from V and 3 bases from J, with 11 bases in between. Germline V gene sequence: CDR1 MNHEY, CDR2 SVGAGI. CDR3 sequence reads: CASSYSEGWDTEAFF. CDR3 coding DNA: TGTGCCAGCAGTTACTCGGAGGGTTGGGACACTGAAGCTTTCTTT.

In this sample, this clonotype turned up a few times. This chain joins TRBV7-3 and TRBJ2-5; no definite D call. CDR3 size: 14 residues. V was cut by 5 bases and J by 5 bases, with 15 bases left in between. CDR1 SGHTA and CDR2 FQGTGA come from the germline V gene. The DNA for the CDR3 is TGTGCCAGCAGCCCGGAAGGGTCCCGCGAGACCCAGTACTTC. As protein: CASSPEGSRETQYF.

This clonotype appeared a few times. The gene calls are TRBV25-1 and TRBJ2-5; the match to TRBD1 covers 11 bases. Germline values: CDR1 MGHDK, CDR2 SYGVNS. This CDR3 spans 15 amino acids. With V trimmed by 8 bases and J by 5 bases, 10 bases remained unmatched. CDR3 residues: CASVKDRGLGETQYF. The CDR3 DNA reads TGTGCCAGCGTCAAGGACAGGGGGCTCGGGGAGACCCAGTACTTC.

This clonotype was detected only a few times. The CDR3 here is CASSLSPFIAGESTDTQYF. DNA for the CDR3: TGTGCCAGCAGTTTATCCCCCTTCATCGCGGGGGAAAGCACAGATACGCAGTATTTT. The chain has TRBV27 and TRBJ2-3; 7 nucleotides align to TRBD2. Losses at the gene ends were 0 bases for V and 0 bases for J; bases not matched to a gene: 12. The CDR3 runs 19 residues. Germline V CDR1 and CDR2: MNHEY, SMNVEV (reference sequence).

The CDR3 loop reads CASSHGTRTDTQYF. CDR3 sequence (DNA): TGTGCCAGCAGCCACGGCACCCGCACAGATACGCAGTATTTT. The V call is TRBV3-1, the J call TRBJ2-3; D unresolved. Trimming shortened V by 3 bases and J by 1 base, and 8 bases separated the two germline ends. Germline lookup yields CDR1 LGHDT and CDR2 YNNKEL (reference sequence). This CDR3 has 14 amino acids.

A few counts support this clonotype. This sequence joins TRBV4-3 and TRBJ1-1, with D maybe TRBD1 (5 bases). Germline V gene sequence: CDR1 LGHNA, CDR2 YSLEER. The CDR3 spans 14 residues. V shed 2 bases and J shed 6 bases, with 13 bases lying between them. CDR3 protein: CASSQNGAFPEAFF. CDR3 sequence (DNA): TGCGCCAGCAGCCAAAACGGGGCTTTCCCTGAAGCTTTCTTT.

This chain connects TRBV20-1 to TRBJ2-7; D might be TRBD1 (6 bases). V was trimmed by 0 bases and J by 6 bases, leaving 9 bases between them. Germline V gene sequence: CDR1 DFQATT, CDR2 SNEGSKA (reference sequence). This CDR3 region has 12 residues. The CDR3 DNA reads as TGCAGTGCTAGAGAACAGGGTCTCGAGCAGTACGTC. Translated, it gives CSAREQGLEQYV.

This clonotype has just a few counts. The chain has TRBV18 and TRBJ2-1; 14 bases are shared with TRBD2. Trimming cost V 6 bases and J 5 bases; bases outside gene matches: 6. The CDR3 is made up of 16 amino acids. CDR1 KGHSH and CDR2 LQKENI come from the germline V gene. This chain's CDR3 is CASSPRTSGGNNEQFF. The DNA for the CDR3 is TGTGCCAGCTCCCCTAGGACTAGCGGGGGGAACAATGAGCAGTTCTTC.

This clonotype was seen a few times. The chain is built from TRBV5-1 and TRBJ2-2, with D possibly TRBD2 on 6 matching bases. This CDR3 is 15 amino acids long. CDR1 is SGHRS and CDR2 is YFSETQ in the germline V gene. Trimming shortened V by 0 bases and J by 5 bases, and 11 bases separated the two germline ends. The CDR3 DNA is TGCGCCAGCAGCTTGGGCCAGGCGGGGACCGGGGAGCTGTTTTTT. It specifies CASSLGQAGTGELFF.

In its sample, this clonotype was seen a few times. The chain combines TRBV11-1 with TRBJ1-1, with TRBD1 matching 7 bases. Losses at the gene ends were 4 bases for V and 3 bases for J; bases not matched to a gene: 17. From germline, CDR1 is SGHAT and CDR2 FQDESV (reference sequence). This CDR3 comprises 18 residues. In DNA, the CDR3 is TGTGCCAGCAGCTACCCTCGGACAGGCCCTCTAGGGGACACTGAAGCTTTCTTT. Protein sequence: CASSYPRTGPLGDTEAFF.